This TCR beta chain is from a study of tissue T cells after allogeneic stem cell transplantation. Non-transplant comparator patients with other cancers had at least five gastrointestinal samples and no known gastrointestinal disease. The CDR3 length is 17 residues. Germline V CDR1 and CDR2: ENHRY, SYGVKD. Trimming took 3 bases from V and 1 from J; bases not matched to a gene: 7. Only in-frame clones appear in the TCRdb table, and some are missing; sequencing was by immunoSEQ multiplex PCR. The sample consists of approximately 3,700 clones, roughly 70% of them appearing once. General study points: Across patients, clones rarely overlapped, yet motif clusters were shared tissue-specifically. Anatomically similar tissues had similar TCR repertoires within each patient.

About this clone itself: Its antigen remains unidentified.

This chain links TRBV10-3 with TRBJ2-5; 11 bases match TRBD1. Material: left colon tissue, obtained at autopsy. The TCR was taken from a woman between 18 and 55 years old with breast cancer. CDR3 sequence reads: CAISEGWGTGGQETQYF. Here the CDR3 DNA reads TGTGCCATCAGTGAAGGCTGGGGGACAGGGGGCCAAGAGACCCAGTACTTC.